This TCR beta chain is drawn from a study of OX40 agonist ivuxolimab in advanced cancers. The study, taken as a whole, reports: Partial responders receiving 0.1-3.0 mg/kg showed among the lowest clonal expansion. It was not determined which antigens were specifically recognized by the peripheral T cells that had undergone clonal expansion. Clones of CD4+ and CD8+ blood T cells grew by week 6 at doses of 0.1 to 3.0 mg/kg.

Assay used: immunoSEQ multiplex PCR; TCRdb lists only in-frame clones, some missing. Of tens of thousands of clones listed, roughly 73% are singletons. Excluded were patients having autoimmune disease history or systemic immunosuppression. As concerns this clone: The target antigen is unknown.

Germline CDR1 LNHDA, CDR2 SQIVND (reference sequence). CDR3 size: 13 residues. The ends were cut back, 5 bases at V and 3 bases at J, with 10 bases in the middle. This sequence originates from an adult with an advanced solid tumor such as melanoma, head and neck, liver or kidney cancer. The input for sequencing was CD4+ or CD8+ T cells sorted from blood, taken in a trial of the OX40 agonist ivuxolimab. The chain recombines TRBV19 with TRBJ2-5; tentative D call: TRBD1 (5 bases). The CDR3 is CASSWQGEETQYF. CDR3 bases: TGTGCCAGTAGTTGGCAGGGTGAAGAGACCCAGTACTTC.